Listed here are 18 T cell receptor beta chains from one sample, sequenced in a study of blood T cell repertoires in COVID-19. Only in-frame clones appear in the TCRdb table, and some are missing; sequencing was by immunoSEQ multiplex PCR. Of 200,000 to 250,000 clones in the sample, 90% are singletons; the top ten hold about 16%. Sequencing was carried out using PBMCs or T cells enriched from blood (not recorded which). The receptors stem from a man in his thirties or forties who had been exposed to COVID-19.

The chain carries TRBV29-1 and TRBJ2-2, with 8 bases lining up with TRBD2. CDR3 size: 14 residues. Trimming removed 6 bases from V and 3 bases from J; junction bases left unmatched: 6. Per germline, CDR1 SQVTM and CDR2 ANQGSEA. CDR3 loop: CSVSSGVDTGELFF. For the CDR3, the DNA is TGCAGCGTCAGTAGCGGGGTTGACACCGGGGAGCTGTTTTTT.

V is TRBV27 and J is TRBJ2-1; no clear D. V was shortened by 3 bases and J by 1 base, with 13 bases between the two germline ends. Germline lookup yields CDR1 MNHEY and CDR2 SMNVEV (reference sequence). The CDR3 loop spans 16 amino acids. This chain's CDR3 is CASSLDAALSYNEQFF. In DNA, the CDR3 is TGTGCCAGCAGTTTGGATGCGGCCCTTTCCTACAATGAGCAGTTCTTC.

The rearrangement links TRBV2 to TRBJ2-2; 9 bases align to TRBD1. This CDR3 has 16 residues. The V gene's germline CDR1 is SNHLY and CDR2 FYNNEI. Trimming removed 6 bases from V and 3 bases from J; junction bases left unmatched: 8. The CDR3 reads CASRGDRGSDTGELFF. The CDR3 nucleotides are TGTGCCAGCAGGGGAGACAGGGGGTCGGACACCGGGGAGCTGTTTTTT.

The chain carries TRBV30 and TRBJ2-7; D gene ambiguous. Trimming took off 0 bases at V and 6 bases at J, with 9 bases between the two ends. Germline V gives CDR1 GTSNPN, CDR2 SVGIG (reference sequence). The CDR3 runs 12 residues. CDR3 protein: CAWSVGSGEQYF. In nucleotides, the CDR3 is TGTGCCTGGAGTGTTGGATCAGGCGAGCAGTACTTC.

The chain uses TRBV3-1 (or the pseudogene TRBV3-2) and TRBJ2-1; TRBD1 is a possible D gene (5 bases). Germline V CDR1 and CDR2: LGHDT, YNNKEL (reference sequence). With 4 bases removed from V and 10 bases from J, the gap between germline ends came to 17 bases. CDR3 size: 14 residues. CDR3 region: CASSLKAQVGEQFF. The CDR3 DNA is TGTGCCAGCAGCCTAAAAGCACAGGTGGGCGAGCAGTTCTTC.

CDR3 amino acids: CASLGTGGIFSPLHF. The CDR3 nucleotides are TGTGCCAGCCTGGGGACAGGGGGCATTTTTTCACCCCTCCACTTT. The chain has TRBV19 and TRBJ1-6; 12 bases match TRBD1. Germline V lookup: CDR1 LNHDA, CDR2 SQIVND (reference sequence). The V gene end was trimmed by 9 bases and the J gene end by 9 bases; junction bases not matched to a gene: 9. The CDR3 length is 15 residues.

The rearrangement links TRBV11-2 to TRBJ2-5; TRBD2 is a possible D gene (5 bases). The V end lost 1 base, the J end lost 5 bases, and 11 bases lay between the germline ends. This CDR3 comprises 14 residues. Germline loops: CDR1 SGHAT, CDR2 FQNNGV. CDR3 in amino acids: CASSLGLRGETQYF. CDR3 in DNA: TGTGCCAGCAGCTTAGGGTTAAGAGGGGAGACCCAGTACTTC.

This clone turned up a few times. The J gene is TRBJ1-2, the V gene TRBV4-1, with TRBD1 matching 8 bases. This CDR3 is built from 15 residues. The germline gives CDR1 MGHRA, CDR2 YSYEKL. With 3 bases clipped from V and 3 bases from J, the junction kept 6 bases outside the gene matches. The CDR3 loop reads CASSQGEDRDYGYTF. For the CDR3, the DNA is TGCGCCAGCAGCCAGGGCGAGGACAGGGACTATGGCTACACCTTC.

The chain is built from TRBV3-1 (or the pseudogene TRBV3-2) and TRBJ2-1; 7 positions match TRBD2. With V trimmed by 6 bases and J by 6 bases, 8 bases remained unmatched. The germline gives CDR1 LGHDT, CDR2 YNNKEL (reference sequence). The CDR3 consists of 14 residues. CDR3: CASRSSREVNEQFF. DNA of the CDR3: TGTGCCAGCAGAAGCTCCCGGGAGGTCAATGAGCAGTTCTTC.

There are a few counts of this clone. This chain uses TRBV9 with TRBJ2-1; the D gene is possibly TRBD2 (5 bases). The germline V gene encodes CDR1 SGDLS and CDR2 YYNGEE. V shed 0 bases and J shed 4 bases, with 11 bases lying between them. The CDR3 covers 15 residues. CDR3 DNA: TGTGCCAGCAGCGTAGGGACTTCCATATACAATGAGCAGTTCTTC. Residues: CASSVGTSIYNEQFF.

This rearrangement joins TRBV10-2 to TRBJ1-5; D not resolved. The CDR3 sequence is 15 residues long. The germline CDR1 and CDR2 sequences are WSHSY and SAAADI. Deletions cut 2 bases from V and 3 bases from J, with 11 bases between. In DNA, the CDR3 is TGCGCCAGCAGTGAGCACCACAGTGTCAATCAGCCCCAGCATTTT. Translation: CASSEHHSVNQPQHF.

The V call is TRBV4-3, the J call TRBJ1-3, with D tentatively TRBD1 (5 bases). This CDR3 has 16 amino acids. The V gene's germline CDR1 is LGHNA and CDR2 YSLEER. V gave up 1 base and J gave up 2 bases, with 12 bases separating them. The CDR3 reads CASSQVLTAAGNTIYF. The CDR3 bases are TGCGCCAGCAGCCAAGTCTTGACAGCTGCTGGAAACACCATATATTTT.

The sample holds a few counts of this clone. The chain couples TRBV19 to TRBJ1-6; the D is unclear. The germline V and J ends were trimmed by 9 bases and 5 bases, with 17 bases remaining between them. Per germline, CDR1 LNHDA and CDR2 SQIVND (reference sequence). CDR3 length equals 15 residues. CDR3 in DNA: TGTGCCAGCGTCTCTGAGGTCAAGGATAATTCACCCCTCCACTTT. Amino acids: CASVSEVKDNSPLHF.

The chain joins TRBV7-9 to TRBJ2-1, with 14 bases fitting TRBD2. Germline trimming cut 5 bases from V and 1 base from J; bases unmatched to any gene: 7. Germline V gene data show CDR1 as SEHNR and CDR2 as FQNEAQ (reference sequence). The length of the CDR3 is 18 residues. This CDR3 is CASSPRTSGGLSYNEQFF. CDR3 bases: TGTGCCAGCAGCCCTCGGACTAGCGGGGGGCTTTCCTACAATGAGCAGTTCTTC. Supplemented by reference TRBV7-9 and TRBJ2-1, the full variable domain reads DTGVSQNPRHKITKRGQNVTFRCDPISEHNRLYWYRQTLGQGPEFLTYFQNEAQLEKSRLLSDRFSAERPKGSFSTLEIQRTEQGDSAMYLCASSPRTSGGLSYNEQFFGPGTRLTVL.

The chain couples TRBV6-5 to TRBJ2-1; 10 bases are shared with TRBD1. Germline trimming cut 3 bases from V and 6 bases from J; bases unmatched to any gene: 8. Per the germline V gene, CDR1 is MNHEY and CDR2 is SVGAGI. The CDR3 sequence is 16 residues long. The DNA for the CDR3 is TGTGCCAGCAGTTATCTCCTCGGGACAGGGGCCAATGAGCAGTTCTTC. It encodes CASSYLLGTGANEQFF.

This clone was recorded only once. The chain has TRBV11-2 and TRBJ2-2; D call uncertain. The length of the CDR3 is 14 residues. V was shortened by 1 base and J by 3 bases, with 6 bases between the two germline ends. CDR1 is SGHAT, CDR2 FQNNGV, per germline. CDR3 in DNA: TGTGCCAGCAGCTTAGGGTTAGACACCGGGGAGCTGTTTTTT. Its translation is CASSLGLDTGELFF.

The V call is TRBV11-2, the J call TRBJ2-7; no clear D. Trimming left V 1 base short and J 2 bases short, with 6 bases between. The CDR3 extends over 13 amino acids. CDR1 SGHAT and CDR2 FQNNGV come from the germline V gene. The CDR3 spells CASSLVRAYEQYF. The DNA of the CDR3 is TGTGCCAGCAGCTTAGTCCGCGCCTACGAGCAGTACTTC.

This clone was found once. The chain carries TRBV19 and TRBJ1-1; possibly TRBD1 for D (6 bases). Trimming took 7 bases from V and 9 from J, leaving 18 bases between them. The germline CDR1 and CDR2 sequences are LNHDA and SQIVND (reference sequence). The CDR3 runs 13 residues. CDR3 sequence reads: CASTTTGTTKAFF. The DNA of the CDR3 is TGTGCCAGTACCACTACCGGGACAACAAAAGCTTTCTTT.